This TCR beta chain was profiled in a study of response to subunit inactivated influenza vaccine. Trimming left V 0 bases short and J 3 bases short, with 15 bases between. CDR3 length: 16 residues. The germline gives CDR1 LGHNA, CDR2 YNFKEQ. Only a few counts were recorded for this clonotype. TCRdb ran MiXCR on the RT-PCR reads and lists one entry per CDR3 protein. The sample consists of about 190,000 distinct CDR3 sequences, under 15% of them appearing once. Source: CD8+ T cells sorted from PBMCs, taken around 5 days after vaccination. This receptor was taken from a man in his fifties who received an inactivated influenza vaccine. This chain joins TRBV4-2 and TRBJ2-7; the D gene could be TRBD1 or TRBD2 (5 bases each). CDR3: CASSQDDLGEYYEQYF. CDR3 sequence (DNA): TGTGCCAGCAGCCAAGACGACCTGGGGGAGTACTACGAGCAGTACTTC.